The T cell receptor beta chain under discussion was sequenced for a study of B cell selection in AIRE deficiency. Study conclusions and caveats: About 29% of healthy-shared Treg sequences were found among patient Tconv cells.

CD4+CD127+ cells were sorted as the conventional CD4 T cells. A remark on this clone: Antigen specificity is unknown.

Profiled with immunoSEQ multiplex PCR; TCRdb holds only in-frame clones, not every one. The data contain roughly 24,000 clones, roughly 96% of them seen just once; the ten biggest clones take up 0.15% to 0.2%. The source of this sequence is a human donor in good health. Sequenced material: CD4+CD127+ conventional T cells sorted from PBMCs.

The CDR3 region has the DNA TGTGCCAGCAGGACCCAGCGGGGTGGCAATCAGCCCCAGCATTTT. Encoded protein: CASRTQRGGNQPQHF. J is TRBJ1-5 and V is TRBV2; D remains unclear. Germline V gene lookup returns CDR1 SNHLY and CDR2 FYNNEI. The CDR3 length is 15 residues. V dropped 6 bases and J dropped 2 bases, with 14 bases sitting between them.